Listed here are 19 T cell receptor beta chains from one sample, sequenced in a study of blood T cell repertoires in COVID-19. Assay used: immunoSEQ multiplex PCR; TCRdb lists only in-frame clones, some missing. The sample shows around 260,000 clones, approximately 91% of them seen only once. Sequencing used peripheral blood. The source is a woman aged 40 to 49 who had recovered from COVID-19.

The chain uses TRBV19 and TRBJ2-7; TRBD1 aligns across 12 bases. The germline V gene has CDR1 LNHDA and CDR2 SQIVND (reference sequence). This CDR3 is built from 16 residues. With V trimmed by 2 bases and J by 5 bases, 7 bases remained unmatched. CDR3 region: CASSIYPGQGAHEQYF. The CDR3 DNA is TGTGCCAGTAGTATATATCCGGGACAGGGGGCCCACGAGCAGTACTTC.

This clone was counted a single time. The chain has TRBV2 and TRBJ2-7, with TRBD2 matching 10 bases. Germline lookup yields CDR1 SNHLY and CDR2 FYNNEI. This CDR3 comprises 15 residues. V shed 7 bases, J shed 6 bases, and the junction held 12 bases outside the gene matches. CDR3 in DNA: TGTGCCAGCACCCCGCTAGCGGGAGCGGTAGGCGAGCAGTACTTC. This encodes CASTPLAGAVGEQYF.

V is TRBV10-3 and J is TRBJ2-3; TRBD2 is a possible D gene (6 bases). Germline V gene data show CDR1 as ENHRY and CDR2 as SYGVKD. Trimming took 3 bases from V and 4 from J, leaving 14 bases between them. The CDR3 loop spans 15 amino acids. CDR3 in amino acids: CAISEGRDRSDTQYF. DNA for the CDR3: TGTGCCATCAGTGAAGGGCGGGATCGATCAGATACGCAGTATTTT.

The gene calls are TRBV19 and TRBJ1-1; 8 bases align to TRBD1. Losses at the gene ends were 7 bases for V and 4 bases for J; bases not matched to a gene: 8. The CDR3 is 14 residues long. CDR1 is LNHDA, CDR2 SQIVND, per germline (reference sequence). Here the CDR3 reads CASTLVTGGTEAFF. The CDR3 DNA reads TGTGCCAGTACCCTCGTTACAGGGGGCACTGAAGCTTTCTTT.

This chain uses TRBV29-1 with TRBJ2-1; possibly TRBD1 for D (7 bases). The CDR3 covers 14 residues. Deletions cut 6 bases from V and 3 bases from J, with 15 bases between. In germline, CDR1 is SQVTM, CDR2 ANQGSEA. For the CDR3, the DNA is TGCAGCGTCCCAGGGGGGACACTCTACAATGAGCAGTTCTTC. This sequence encodes CSVPGGTLYNEQFF.

The chain has TRBV6-1 and TRBJ2-1; 13 bases are a match to TRBD2. V shed 4 bases and J 1 base; nucleotides not matched to a gene: 10. CDR3 length: 19 residues. Germline values: CDR1 MNHNS, CDR2 SASEGT. CDR3 protein: CASSGPGTSGISSYNEQFF. The CDR3 nucleotides are TGTGCCAGCAGTGGGCCCGGGACTAGCGGGATTTCGTCCTACAATGAGCAGTTCTTC.

The chain links TRBV28 to TRBJ2-3; 7 bases agree with TRBD2. Germline V CDR1 and CDR2: MDHEN, SYDVKM. The CDR3 totals 16 residues. V dropped 5 bases and J dropped 0; count of bases not matched to a gene: 8. The CDR3 reads CASSGGRANSTDTQYF. The DNA of the CDR3 is TGTGCCAGCAGTGGGGGGAGGGCGAACAGCACAGATACGCAGTATTTT.

The chain joins TRBV18 to TRBJ2-1, with 7 positions matching TRBD2. Per the germline V gene, CDR1 is KGHSH and CDR2 is LQKENI. With V trimmed by 3 bases and J by 2 bases, 13 bases remained unmatched. The CDR3 totals 18 residues. The chain's CDR3 is CASSPQESSRGAYNEQFF. The CDR3 DNA is TGTGCCAGCTCACCGCAGGAGTCCTCCCGGGGGGCCTACAATGAGCAGTTCTTC.

The chain joins TRBV30 to TRBJ1-1; D unclear. Germline V gene data show CDR1 as GTSNPN and CDR2 as SVGIG (reference sequence). V was pared by 5 bases and J by 0 bases, with 7 bases between. CDR3 length: 12 amino acids. This chain's CDR3 is CAWQLMNTEAFF. The CDR3 DNA follows: TGTGCCTGGCAACTCATGAACACTGAAGCTTTCTTT.

This sequence joins TRBV7-9 and TRBJ2-7; 7 positions agree with TRBD2. CDR3 length: 12 residues. The V gene's germline CDR1 is SEHNR and CDR2 FQNEAQ (reference sequence). V was clipped by 5 bases and J by 6 bases; unmatched bases: 4. CDR3 nucleotide sequence: TGTGCCAGCAGCGAACTAGCGCCCGAGCAGTACTTC. It yields the protein CASSELAPEQYF.

This rearrangement joins TRBV30 to TRBJ1-2; tentatively, D is TRBD1 (6 bases). The CDR3 sequence is 15 residues long. V was shortened by 3 bases and J by 4 bases, with 18 bases between the two germline ends. The germline CDR1 and CDR2 sequences are GTSNPN and SVGIG (reference sequence). This CDR3 is CAWRSPAGVGYGYTF. CDR3 in DNA: TGTGCCTGGAGATCCCCCGCAGGGGTTGGCTATGGCTACACCTTC.

This clone is a singleton in its sample. The chain couples TRBV29-1 to TRBJ2-1; 16 nucleotides line up with TRBD2. Germline CDR1 SQVTM, CDR2 ANQGSEA. The CDR3 extends over 16 amino acids. J gave up 4 bases and V 3 bases, and 3 bases lay outside the gene matches. CDR3 in amino acids: CSVEGLAGGLYNEQFF. The CDR3 nucleotides are TGCAGCGTTGAGGGACTAGCGGGAGGGTTATACAATGAGCAGTTCTTC.

J is TRBJ2-5 and V is TRBV19; 11 positions match TRBD2. Germline V CDR1 and CDR2: LNHDA, SQIVND (reference sequence). The CDR3 spans 15 residues. V shed 3 bases, J shed 4 bases, and the junction held 4 bases outside the gene matches. The CDR3 nucleotides are TGTGCCAGTAGTATTAAGCTAGCGGGAGGAGAGACCCAGTACTTC. It encodes CASSIKLAGGETQYF.

The CDR3 loop is CASSYLTGNTEAFF. CDR3 sequence (DNA): TGTGCCAGCAGTTACTTGACAGGGAACACTGAAGCTTTCTTT. The gene calls are TRBV6-5 and TRBJ1-1; D perhaps matches TRBD1 (6 bases). The CDR3 totals 14 residues. V was trimmed by 1 base and J by 1 base, leaving 7 bases between them. Germline CDR1 is MNHEY and CDR2 is SVGAGI.

The V and J genes are TRBV29-1 and TRBJ2-7; the match to TRBD2 covers 8 bases. Germline CDR1 is SQVTM and CDR2 is ANQGSEA. CDR3 length equals 16 residues. V was clipped by 2 bases and J by 2 bases; unmatched bases: 11. CDR3 protein: CSVEKLSQRETYEQYF. The DNA for the CDR3 is TGCAGCGTTGAAAAACTGTCCCAGCGGGAGACCTACGAGCAGTACTTC.

This sequence joins TRBV12-3 or TRBV12-4 and TRBJ2-7; D is perhaps TRBD1 (5 bases). The V end was cut by 6 bases, the J end by 7 bases, with 13 bases between. The CDR3 consists of 12 residues. The CDR3: CASSPSQGEQYF. The CDR3 DNA is TGTGCCAGCAGCCCAAGTCAGGGAGAGCAGTACTTC.

The rearrangement links TRBV10-3 to TRBJ2-7; 8 nucleotides align to TRBD2. V was pared by 2 bases and J by 3 bases, with 15 bases of the junction left unmatched. Germline assignment: CDR1 ENHRY and CDR2 SYGVKD. The CDR3 has 18 residues. The CDR3 DNA sequence: TGTGCCATCAGTGAGGCCCTCGACAGTGGCGGGAGGTACTACGAGCAGTACTTC. Protein product: CAISEALDSGGRYYEQYF.

This chain links TRBV6-6 with TRBJ2-3; possible D gene TRBD1, 6 bases. With 6 bases removed from V and 0 bases from J, the gap between germline ends came to 10 bases. The CDR3 spans 14 residues. Germline V gene sequence: CDR1 MNHNY, CDR2 SVGAGI (reference sequence). The CDR3 is CASRRTASTDTQYF. CDR3 sequence (DNA): TGTGCCAGCAGGAGGACAGCTAGCACAGATACGCAGTATTTT.

The genes are TRBV9 and TRBJ2-6, with 7 bases aligning to TRBD1. The CDR3 runs to 19 residues. The germline CDR1 and CDR2 sequences are SGDLS and YYNGEE. Trimming cost V 0 bases and J 2 bases; bases outside gene matches: 11. CDR3 loop: CASSVASGTEGAGANVLTF. CDR3 nucleotide sequence: TGTGCCAGCAGCGTAGCTTCCGGGACAGAGGGGGCTGGGGCCAACGTCCTGACTTTC. The whole variable domain, remainder taken from reference TRBV9 and TRBJ2-6, is DSGVTQTPKHLITATGQRVTLRCSPRSGDLSVYWYQQSLDQGLQFLIQYYNGEERAKGNILERFSAQQFPDLHSELNLSSLELGDSALYFCASSVASGTEGAGANVLTFGAGSRLTVL.